What follows are 9 T cell receptor beta chains derived from one specimen sequenced in a study of shared clonotypes between healthy human individuals. Repertoires were generated with immunoSEQ multiplex PCR, while TCRdb's copy carries only in-frame clones and drops some. This sample has 1 million to 1.3 million clones, with around 78% found just once. Input material: memory CD4+ T cells from PBMCs. Described subset: CD45RA-negative fraction. These receptors all come from a man in his late teens or twenties in good health. Some clones in this sample may be carry-over from other donors' samples.

The chain has TRBV5-1 and TRBJ2-2, with 7 bases fitting TRBD1. CDR3 length equals 15 residues. V was clipped by 1 base and J by 5 bases; unmatched bases: 5. Germline CDR1 SGHRS, CDR2 YFSETQ. CDR3 coding DNA: TGCGCCAGCAGCTTGAGGGGGCACACTACCGGGGAGCTGTTTTTT. Encoded protein: CASSLRGHTTGELFF.

The V and J genes are TRBV5-1 and TRBJ2-7; D perhaps matches TRBD2 (6 bases). Germline V CDR1 and CDR2: SGHRS, YFSETQ. Trimming left V 4 bases short and J 3 bases short, with 17 bases between. The CDR3 totals 15 residues. The CDR3 DNA sequence: TGCGCCAGCAGCCTTGGACAAGTGGGACTCTACGAGCAGTACTTC. Its translation is CASSLGQVGLYEQYF.

Points on this clone: The sample holds other DNA sequences that translate to the same CDR3. The CDR3 region is CASSGQGANTGELFF. In nucleotides, the CDR3 is TGTGCCAGCTCAGGACAGGGGGCAAACACCGGGGAGCTGTTTTTT. The chain recombines TRBV18 with TRBJ2-2; 11 bases are shared with TRBD1. The CDR3 length is 15 residues. Germline CDR1 reads KGHSH; CDR2 reads LQKENI. Unmatched junction bases numbered 1, after V lost 5 bases and J lost 2 bases.

The chain is built from TRBV6-4 and TRBJ1-1; possible D gene TRBD1, 5 bases. The CDR3 sequence is 13 residues long. The germline CDR1 and CDR2 sequences are MRHNA and SNTAGT. V was clipped by 4 bases and J by 8 bases, with 14 bases between them. CDR3 protein: CASSAQDTGEAFF. Here the CDR3 DNA reads TGTGCCAGCAGTGCCCAGGACACCGGGGAAGCTTTCTTT.

The CDR3 nucleotides read TGTGCCAGCAGGGGGACAGGGGGGGGCCTCTATGGCTACACCTTC. It encodes CASRGTGGGLYGYTF. The chain uses TRBV27 and TRBJ1-2; 11 bases are a match to TRBD1. Germline V gene data show CDR1 as MNHEY and CDR2 as SMNVEV (reference sequence). The CDR3 is 15 amino acids. Unmatched junction bases numbered 7, after V lost 6 bases and J lost 4 bases.

V is TRBV29-1 and J is TRBJ1-1; possible D gene TRBD1, 6 bases. The V end was cut by 5 bases, the J end by 13 bases, with 20 bases between. In germline, CDR1 is SQVTM, CDR2 ANQGSEA. The CDR3 loop spans 12 amino acids. Here the CDR3 DNA reads TGCAGCGTTAACGCCGGGACAAGGGTGGGTTTCTTT. It yields the protein CSVNAGTRVGFF.

This clone turned up a few times. A clone one base away is much larger, so this may be a read error. This sequence joins TRBV2 and TRBJ1-1; no definite D call. Between the trimmed V and J ends, which lost 6 bases and 1 base, there was a span of 9 bases. In germline, CDR1 is SNHLY, CDR2 FYNNEI. The CDR3 is made up of 13 amino acids. The CDR3: CASRTDWNTEAFF. CDR3 DNA: TGTGCCAGCAGGACGGACTGGAACACTGAAGCTTTCTTT.

The V call is TRBV7-2, the J call TRBJ1-2; D remains unclear. V lost 5 bases and J 5 bases, leaving 12 bases between the germline ends. The CDR3 runs to 13 residues. CDR1 is SGHTA and CDR2 is FQGNSA in the germline V gene. In DNA form, the CDR3 reads TGTGCCAGCAGCCCCGGGGTGGGGTATGGCTACACCTTC. Residues: CASSPGVGYGYTF.

This clone was seen just once. The chain joins TRBV6-5 to TRBJ2-3; 7 positions agree with TRBD2. V gave up 6 bases and J gave up 0 bases; unmatched junction bases: 6. The length of the CDR3 is 15 residues. Germline CDR1 is MNHEY and CDR2 is SVGAGI. In nucleotides, the CDR3 is TGTGCCAGCAGCAATAGCGGGCCGAGCACAGATACGCAGTATTTT. Translating gives CASSNSGPSTDTQYF.